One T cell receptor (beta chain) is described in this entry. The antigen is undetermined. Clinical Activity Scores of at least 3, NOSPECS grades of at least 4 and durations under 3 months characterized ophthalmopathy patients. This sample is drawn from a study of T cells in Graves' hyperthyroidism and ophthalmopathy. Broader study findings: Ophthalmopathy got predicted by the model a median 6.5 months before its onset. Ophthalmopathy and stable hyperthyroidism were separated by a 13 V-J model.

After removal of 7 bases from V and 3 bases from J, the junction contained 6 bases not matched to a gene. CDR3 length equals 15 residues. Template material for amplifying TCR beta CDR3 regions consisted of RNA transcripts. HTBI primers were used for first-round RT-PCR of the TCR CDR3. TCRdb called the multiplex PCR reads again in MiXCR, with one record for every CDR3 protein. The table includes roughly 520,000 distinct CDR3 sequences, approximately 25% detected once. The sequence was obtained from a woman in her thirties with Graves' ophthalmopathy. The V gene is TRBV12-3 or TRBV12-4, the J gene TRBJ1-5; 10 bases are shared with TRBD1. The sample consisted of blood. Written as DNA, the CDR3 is TGTGCCAGCAAGATGGACAGGGGGACCAATCAGCCCCAGCATTTT. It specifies CASKMDRGTNQPQHF.